A single sample gave rise to the 26 T cell receptor beta chains below, sequenced in a study of T cell responses to AZD1222 COVID-19 vaccine. Using immunoSEQ multiplex PCR, the repertoire was profiled, and TCRdb retains in-frame clones only, with some absent. The sample includes 90,000 to 120,000 clones, about 85% seen only once; the top ten take about 2.5%. The sequencing used peripheral blood, collected 28 days after the second AZD1222 dose. The receptors stem from an adult who received the AZD1222 COVID-19 vaccine.

The genes are TRBV3-1 (or the pseudogene TRBV3-2) and TRBJ1-1, with 8 positions matching TRBD1. V gave up 7 bases and J gave up 7 bases; unmatched junction bases: 8. The germline CDR1 and CDR2 sequences are LGHDT and YNNKEL (reference sequence). This CDR3 spans 13 amino acids. In DNA, the CDR3 is TGTGCCAGCACCGGGACAGGAGATCTTGAAGCTTTCTTT. Amino acid sequence: CASTGTGDLEAFF.

DNA of the CDR3: TGCGCCAGCAGCGGGGTCTATGGCTACACCTTC. The encoded protein is CASSGVYGYTF. The rearrangement joins TRBV5-1 to TRBJ1-2; D gene uncertain. CDR3 length: 11 amino acids. Germline V CDR1 and CDR2: SGHRS, YFSETQ. The V end lost 4 bases, the J end lost 4 bases, and 5 bases lay between the germline ends.

The chain carries TRBV12-3 or TRBV12-4 and TRBJ1-5; D is uncertain. This CDR3 region has 12 residues. V lost 3 bases and J 0 bases, leaving 0 bases between the germline ends. CDR3 sequence reads: CASSFSNQPQHF. CDR3 DNA sequence: TGTGCCAGCAGTTTTAGCAATCAGCCCCAGCATTTT.

The chain joins TRBV9 to TRBJ1-5, with unresolved D. The CDR3 runs 15 residues. V gave up 1 base and J gave up 4 bases, with 12 bases separating them. From germline, CDR1 is SGDLS and CDR2 YYNGEE. The CDR3 loop is CASSVSAQFNQPQHF. The CDR3, as DNA: TGTGCCAGCAGCGTATCCGCCCAGTTTAATCAGCCCCAGCATTTT. The full variable domain, in which reference TRBV9 and TRBJ1-5 provide the parts outside the CDR3, is DSGVTQTPKHLITATGQRVTLRCSPRSGDLSVYWYQQSLDQGLQFLIQYYNGEERAKGNILERFSAQQFPDLHSELNLSSLELGDSALYFCASSVSAQFNQPQHFGDGTRLSIL.

The CDR3 spells CAWSEIRQVSNQPQHF. Written as DNA, the CDR3 is TGTGCCTGGAGTGAAATTAGACAGGTTAGCAATCAGCCCCAGCATTTT. The V and J genes are TRBV30 and TRBJ1-5; D is perhaps TRBD1 (6 bases). The CDR3 totals 16 residues. The germline V and J ends were trimmed by 1 base and 0 bases, with 13 bases remaining between them. Germline assignment: CDR1 GTSNPN and CDR2 SVGIG (reference sequence).

This clone was found once. This sequence joins TRBV7-2 and TRBJ1-5; 8 nucleotides match TRBD1. This CDR3 is 17 amino acids long. The trim removed 3 bases at V and 0 bases at J, leaving 7 bases unmatched. Per germline, CDR1 SGHTA and CDR2 FQGNSA. The CDR3 region has the DNA TGTGCCAGCAGCTTCACCAGGGACAGGTATAGCAATCAGCCCCAGCATTTT. It encodes CASSFTRDRYSNQPQHF.

For the CDR3, the DNA is TGTGCCAGCAGCCCCTGGGGGGCTGCAGGCAATCAGCCCCAGCATTTT. It is translated as CASSPWGAAGNQPQHF. This sequence joins TRBV5-8 and TRBJ1-5, with D possibly being TRBD1 (6 bases). The V and J ends lost 4 bases and 2 bases respectively, with 16 bases between them. Germline V gene data show CDR1 as SGHTS and CDR2 as YDEGEE. The length of the CDR3 is 16 residues. Based on the CDR3 plus reference TRBV5-8 and TRBJ1-5, the full variable domain is EAGVTQSPTHLIKTRGQQATLRCSPISGHTSVYWYQQALGLGLQFLLWYDEGEERNRGNFPPRFSGRQFPNYSSELNVNALELEDSALYLCASSPWGAAGNQPQHFGDGTRLSIL.

The rearrangement uses TRBV19 and TRBJ1-5; no reliable D call. Germline V gives CDR1 LNHDA, CDR2 SQIVND (reference sequence). Trimming left V 1 base short and J 5 bases short, with 12 bases between. The CDR3 sequence is 15 residues long. The DNA of the CDR3 is TGTGCCAGTAGTATAGCCCTGGGCCCATATCAGCCCCAGCATTTT. This sequence encodes CASSIALGPYQPQHF.

This chain connects TRBV11-2 to TRBJ1-6; possibly TRBD1 for D (5 bases). V gave up 2 bases and J gave up 11 bases, with 16 bases separating them. CDR1 and CDR2 (germline): SGHAT, FQNNGV. The CDR3 has 15 residues. The DNA of the CDR3 is TGTGCCAGCAGCTTAACAGGAGCTGGAAACGCACCCCTCCACTTT. Encoded protein: CASSLTGAGNAPLHF.

This clone was counted once. V and J are TRBV30 and TRBJ1-3, with 9 bases lining up with TRBD1. V shed 3 bases, J shed 2 bases, and the junction held 8 bases outside the gene matches. Per germline, CDR1 GTSNPN and CDR2 SVGIG (reference sequence). This CDR3 spans 16 amino acids. CDR3 sequence (DNA): TGTGCCTGGAGCCCCGGGACAGGGATGGCTGGAAACACCATATATTTT. Amino acid sequence: CAWSPGTGMAGNTIYF.

V gene TRBV6-5 combines with J gene TRBJ1-4; TRBD1 matches 8 bases. The CDR3 loop spans 14 amino acids. Germline CDR1 reads MNHEY; CDR2 reads SVGAGI. With V trimmed by 6 bases and J by 7 bases, 7 bases remained unmatched. CDR3 amino acids: CASSRGQGSEKLFF. DNA of the CDR3: TGTGCCAGCAGCCGAGGACAGGGAAGTGAAAAACTGTTTTTT.

The rearrangement joins TRBV6-1 to TRBJ2-7; 10 bases line up with TRBD2. Trimming at V came to 1 base and at J to 5 bases, leaving 5 bases not matched to a gene. The CDR3 contains 15 residues. The germline V gene has CDR1 MNHNS and CDR2 SASEGT. The CDR3 protein is CASSEEGAGGHEQYF. In DNA form, the CDR3 reads TGTGCCAGCAGTGAAGAAGGAGCGGGAGGGCACGAGCAGTACTTC.

V is TRBV9 and J is TRBJ1-3; D is ambiguous. Germline V gene sequence: CDR1 SGDLS, CDR2 YYNGEE. V was clipped by 0 bases and J by 4 bases, with 11 bases between them. The CDR3 totals 15 residues. CDR3 region: CASSVALESGNTIYF. CDR3 sequence (DNA): TGTGCCAGCAGCGTAGCTCTGGAGAGCGGAAACACCATATATTTT.

The chain combines TRBV28 with TRBJ1-1; possibly TRBD1 for D (5 bases). This CDR3 is built from 17 residues. V was cut by 3 bases and J by 4 bases, with 21 bases left in between. The germline V gene has CDR1 MDHEN and CDR2 SYDVKM. The CDR3 coding sequence is TGTGCCAGCAGTTTCCCCAGGGAAATACTTGGGGGCACTGAAGCTTTCTTT. Protein: CASSFPREILGGTEAFF.

The V and J genes are TRBV20-1 and TRBJ1-1; D gene uncertain. The CDR3 is 14 residues long. Trimming shortened V by 3 bases and J by 6 bases, and 17 bases separated the two germline ends. Germline V gene sequence: CDR1 DFQATT, CDR2 SNEGSKA (reference sequence). The CDR3 is CSASSSQADAEAFF. In DNA, the CDR3 is TGCAGTGCTAGTAGTAGTCAGGCAGACGCTGAAGCTTTCTTT.

The chain is built from TRBV5-1 and TRBJ2-5; no firm D call. The CDR3 loop spans 14 amino acids. CDR1 SGHRS and CDR2 YFSETQ come from the germline V gene. Trimming took off 3 bases at V and 1 base at J, with 10 bases between the two ends. For the CDR3, the DNA is TGCGCCAGCAGCTCAAGACTTTTCCAAGAGACCCAGTACTTC. It encodes CASSSRLFQETQYF.

This CDR3 is CASSSTLGQGSFYGYTF. The CDR3 DNA sequence: TGTGCCAGCAGCTCTACGTTGGGACAGGGCTCCTTCTATGGCTACACCTTC. V and J are TRBV9 and TRBJ1-2, with TRBD1 matching 9 bases. CDR1 and CDR2 from the germline V gene are SGDLS and YYNGEE. This CDR3 has 17 residues. V lost 4 bases to trimming and J lost 4 bases; unmatched junction nucleotides: 14.

The gene calls are TRBV7-3 and TRBJ2-2, with D perhaps being TRBD1 or TRBD2 (5 bases each). The V gene lost 3 bases and the J gene lost 6 bases, with 23 bases spanning the gap. The CDR3 has 18 amino acids. CDR1 is SGHTA and CDR2 is FQGTGA in the germline V gene. The CDR3 DNA follows: TGTGCCAGCAGCTTCCCGGGACGGTCATTATACTATGCCGGGGAGCTGTTTTTT. It yields the protein CASSFPGRSLYYAGELFF.

The J gene is TRBJ1-1, the V gene TRBV9; possibly TRBD1 for D (6 bases). Germline values: CDR1 SGDLS, CDR2 YYNGEE. The CDR3 extends over 15 amino acids. V gave up 0 bases and J gave up 1 base, with 10 bases separating them. The CDR3 spells CASSVAWTANTEAFF. In nucleotides, the CDR3 is TGTGCCAGCAGCGTAGCTTGGACAGCGAACACTGAAGCTTTCTTT.

This chain joins TRBV30 and TRBJ1-6; D ambiguous. The germline V and J ends were trimmed by 5 bases and 5 bases, with 10 bases remaining between them. The CDR3 length is 13 residues. Germline V gene data show CDR1 as GTSNPN and CDR2 as SVGIG (reference sequence). This CDR3 reads CAWHREDNSPLHF. CDR3 in DNA: TGTGCCTGGCACCGGGAGGATAATTCACCCCTCCACTTT.

The chain joins TRBV27 to TRBJ2-1; the match to TRBD2 covers 10 bases. The germline CDR1 and CDR2 sequences are MNHEY and SMNVEV (reference sequence). The V and J ends lost 3 bases and 2 bases, in that order; junction bases with no gene match: 10. CDR3 size: 18 residues. The CDR3 coding sequence is TGTGCCAGCAGTTTGCCCAGCGGGAGGGCCAGGGCCTACAATGAGCAGTTCTTC. Its protein is CASSLPSGRARAYNEQFF.

The CDR3 region has the DNA TGTGCCAGCAGCCGCAACAGGGCTCCAGAAGCTTTCTTT. Translation gives CASSRNRAPEAFF. The V call is TRBV7-9, the J call TRBJ1-1; maybe TRBD1 (6 bases). Per germline, CDR1 SEHNR and CDR2 FQNEAQ (reference sequence). The V end was cut by 5 bases, the J end by 8 bases, with 15 bases between. This CDR3 contains 13 residues.

The chain uses TRBV5-1 and TRBJ1-2; D remains unclear. V lost 1 base to trimming and J lost 3 bases, with 10 bases between them. This CDR3 is built from 14 residues. Germline-derived CDR1 and CDR2 are SGHRS and YFSETQ. The CDR3 here is CASSLPTIDYGYTF. The CDR3, as DNA: TGCGCCAGCAGCTTGCCTACGATCGACTATGGCTACACCTTC. The whole variable domain, filled in from reference TRBV5-1 and TRBJ1-2, reads KAGVTQTPRYLIKTRGQQVTLSCSPISGHRSVSWYQQTPGQGLQFLFEYFSETQRNKGNFPGRFSGRQFSNSRSEMNVSTLELGDSALYLCASSLPTIDYGYTFGSGTRLTVV.

The rearrangement joins TRBV30 to TRBJ2-7; 9 bases fit TRBD1. CDR1 and CDR2 from the germline V gene are GTSNPN and SVGIG (reference sequence). This CDR3 is built from 14 residues. The trim removed 0 bases at V and 8 bases at J, leaving 8 bases unmatched. The CDR3 spells CAWSVAGTGTKQYF. The CDR3 DNA sequence: TGTGCCTGGAGTGTAGCGGGGACAGGGACTAAGCAGTACTTC.

J is TRBJ2-1 and V is TRBV9; no clear D. CDR3 length equals 12 residues. Germline CDR1 reads SGDLS; CDR2 reads YYNGEE. Deletions cut 4 bases from V and 7 bases from J, with 9 bases between. CDR3 region: CASSRDYNEQFF. The DNA for the CDR3 is TGTGCCAGCAGCAGAGATTATAATGAGCAGTTCTTC.

The table lists this clone with a count of one. The chain has TRBV19 and TRBJ2-7, with TRBD2 identical over 13 bases. Looked up from germline, CDR1 is LNHDA and CDR2 is SQIVND (reference sequence). The J segment lost 5 bases and the V segment lost 3 bases, leaving 7 bases of the junction unmatched. The CDR3 runs to 16 residues. CDR3 sequence (DNA): TGTGCCAGTAGTATTGGCGGACTAGCGGGAGCTGACGAGCAGTACTTC. Its translation is CASSIGGLAGADEQYF.